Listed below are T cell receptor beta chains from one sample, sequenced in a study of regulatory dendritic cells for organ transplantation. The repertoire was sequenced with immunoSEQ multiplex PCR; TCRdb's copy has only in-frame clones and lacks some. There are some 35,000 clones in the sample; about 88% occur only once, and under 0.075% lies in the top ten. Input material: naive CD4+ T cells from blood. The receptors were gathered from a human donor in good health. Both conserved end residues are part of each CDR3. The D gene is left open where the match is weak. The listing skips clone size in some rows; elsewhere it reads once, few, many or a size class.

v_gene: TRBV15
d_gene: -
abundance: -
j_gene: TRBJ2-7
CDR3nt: TGTGCCACCAGCAGAGACCCAGGGGACGAGCAGTACTTC
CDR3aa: CATSRDPGDEQYF

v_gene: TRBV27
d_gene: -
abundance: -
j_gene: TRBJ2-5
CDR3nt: TGTGCCAGCAGTTTATTAAAGTCGTCGGGCCGTGCGGAGACCCAGTACTTC
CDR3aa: CASSLLKSSGRAETQYF

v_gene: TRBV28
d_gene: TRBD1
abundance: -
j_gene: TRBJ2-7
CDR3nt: TGTGCCAGCAGGACAGGGGGGCACGAGCAGTACTTC
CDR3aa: CASRTGGHEQYF

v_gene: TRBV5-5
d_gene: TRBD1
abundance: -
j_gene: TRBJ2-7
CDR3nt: TGTGCCAGCAGCAACCTGGACAGGGGGGGCTCCTACGAGCAGTACTTC
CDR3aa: CASSNLDRGGSYEQYF

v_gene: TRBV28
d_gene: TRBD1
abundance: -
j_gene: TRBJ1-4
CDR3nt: TGTGCCAGCAGTCCCTACCTCTGGACAGGGCCGAATGAAAAACTGTTTTTT
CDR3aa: CASSPYLWTGPNEKLFF

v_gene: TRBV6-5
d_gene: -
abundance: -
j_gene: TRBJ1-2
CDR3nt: TGTGCCACACTGCGGGACACCTATACGTATGGCTACACCTTC
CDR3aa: CATLRDTYTYGYTF

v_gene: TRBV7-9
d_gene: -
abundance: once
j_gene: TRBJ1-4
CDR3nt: TGTGCCAGCAGCCTTATGACATCCTCTAATGAAAAACTGTTTTTT
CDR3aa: CASSLMTSSNEKLFF

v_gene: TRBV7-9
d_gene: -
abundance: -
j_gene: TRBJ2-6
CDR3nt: TGTGCCAGCAGCTTGAAGGGAAGGGCTCTCTCTGGGGCCAACGTCCTGACTTTC
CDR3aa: CASSLKGRALSGANVLTF

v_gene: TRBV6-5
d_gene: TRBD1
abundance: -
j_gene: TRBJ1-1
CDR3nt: TGTGCCAGCAGTTCTGACAGGGGGAACACTGAAGCTTTCTTT
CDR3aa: CASSSDRGNTEAFF

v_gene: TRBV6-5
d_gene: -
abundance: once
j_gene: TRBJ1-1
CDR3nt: TGTGCCAGCAGTTACGGGGCAGGGGAGAACACTGAAGCTTTCTTT
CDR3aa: CASSYGAGENTEAFF

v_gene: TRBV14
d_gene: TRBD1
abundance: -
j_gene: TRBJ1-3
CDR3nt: TGTGCCAGCAGCCCAACCGGGACAGGTGGAAACACCATATATTTT
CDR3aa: CASSPTGTGGNTIYF

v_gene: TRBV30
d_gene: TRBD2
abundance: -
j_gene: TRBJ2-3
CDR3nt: TGTGCCTGGAGTGTATCAATAGCGGGAGGGTCACCGCATTTT
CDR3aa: CAWSVSIAGGSPHF

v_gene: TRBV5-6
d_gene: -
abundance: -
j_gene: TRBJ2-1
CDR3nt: TGTGCCAGCAGCTTGGCCGGACGGCCTAGTAATGAGCAGTTCTTC
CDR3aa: CASSLAGRPSNEQFF

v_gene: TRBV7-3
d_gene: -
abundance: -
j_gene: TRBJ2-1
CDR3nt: TGTGCCAGCAGCTCCCGCGCGGTCGGTGTCGATGAGCAGTTCTTC
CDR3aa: CASSSRAVGVDEQFF

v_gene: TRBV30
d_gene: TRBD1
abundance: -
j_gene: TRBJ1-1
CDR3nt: TGTGCCTGGAGGGTCCAGGGGGCTAGTACTGAAGCTTTCTTT
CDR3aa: CAWRVQGASTEAFF

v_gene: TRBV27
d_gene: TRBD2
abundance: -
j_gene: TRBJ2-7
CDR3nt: TGTGCCAGCAGTTTAAGAGCGGGACGGATCTACGAGCAGTACTTC
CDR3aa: CASSLRAGRIYEQYF

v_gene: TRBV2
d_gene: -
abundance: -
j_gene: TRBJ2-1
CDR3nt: TGTGCCAGCAGACCGGGAGACACCACCTACAATGAGCAGTTCTTC
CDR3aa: CASRPGDTTYNEQFF

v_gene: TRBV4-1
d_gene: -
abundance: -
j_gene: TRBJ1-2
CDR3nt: TGCGCCAGCAGCCAAGAAGACAGGTCGGTAAGTGGCTACACCTTC
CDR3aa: CASSQEDRSVSGYTF

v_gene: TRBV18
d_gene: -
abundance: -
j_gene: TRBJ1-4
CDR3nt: TGTGCCAGCTCACTAGAGGCCACAACTAATGAAAAACTGTTTTTT
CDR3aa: CASSLEATTNEKLFF

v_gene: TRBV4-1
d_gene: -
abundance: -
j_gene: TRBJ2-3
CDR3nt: TGCGCCAGCAGAAGACCGCAGGGGGATACGCAGTATTTT
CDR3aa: CASRRPQGDTQYF

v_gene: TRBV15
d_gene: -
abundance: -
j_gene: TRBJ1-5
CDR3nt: TGTGCCACCAGCAGAGATCGGGGGGTTGCCAATCAGCCCCAGCATTTT
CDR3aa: CATSRDRGVANQPQHF

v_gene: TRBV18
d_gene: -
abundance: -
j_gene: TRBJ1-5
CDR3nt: TGTGCCAGCTCTACCGGGGCGGGAAATCAGCCCCAGCATTTT
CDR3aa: CASSTGAGNQPQHF

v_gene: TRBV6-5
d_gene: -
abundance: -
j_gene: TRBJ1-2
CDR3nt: TGTGCCAGCAGTTACTTTAATGCCCGGATTAACTATGGCTACACCTTC
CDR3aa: CASSYFNARINYGYTF

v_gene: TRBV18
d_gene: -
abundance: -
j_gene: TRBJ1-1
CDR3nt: TGTGCCAGCTCACCAGTCGGGAACACTGAAGCTTTCTTT
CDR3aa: CASSPVGNTEAFF

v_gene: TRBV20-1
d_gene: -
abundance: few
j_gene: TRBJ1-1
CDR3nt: TGCAGTGCACCCGTGAACACTGAAGCTTTCTTT
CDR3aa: CSAPVNTEAFF

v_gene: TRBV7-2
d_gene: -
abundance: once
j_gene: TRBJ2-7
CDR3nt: TGTGCCAGCAGCTTAGCGTCGTCGGGGGAGCAGTACTTC
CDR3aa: CASSLASSGEQYF

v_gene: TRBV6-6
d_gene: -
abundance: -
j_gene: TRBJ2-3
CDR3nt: TGTGCCAGCATGGATCAAAGCACAGATACGCAGTATTTT
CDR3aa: CASMDQSTDTQYF

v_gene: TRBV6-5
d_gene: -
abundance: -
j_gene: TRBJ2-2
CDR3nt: TGTGCCAGCAGCCGGCCGGGGCCGGCTTCGGGGGAGCTGTTTTTT
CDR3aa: CASSRPGPASGELFF

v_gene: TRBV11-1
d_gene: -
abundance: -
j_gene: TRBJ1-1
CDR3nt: TGTGCCAGCAGTGGTGGGTCCCTGAACACTGAAGCTTTCTTT
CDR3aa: CASSGGSLNTEAFF

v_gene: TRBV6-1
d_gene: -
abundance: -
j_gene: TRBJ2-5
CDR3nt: TGTGCCAGCACTCGGGACGTCCGAGGGGAGACCCAGTACTTC
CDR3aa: CASTRDVRGETQYF

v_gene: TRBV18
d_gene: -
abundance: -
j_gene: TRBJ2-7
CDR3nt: TGTGCCAGCTCACCACAGGCAGGGGGGAGCTCCTACGAGCAGTACTTC
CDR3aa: CASSPQAGGSSYEQYF

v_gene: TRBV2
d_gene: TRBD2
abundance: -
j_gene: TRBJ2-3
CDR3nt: TGTGCCAGCAGTGGATACGGCGGCGGGAGGACTTCTAGCACAGATACGCAGTATTTT
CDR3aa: CASSGYGGGRTSSTDTQYF

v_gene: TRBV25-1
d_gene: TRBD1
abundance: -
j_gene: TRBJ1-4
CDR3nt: TGTGCCAGCAGTGACGTTTCTACAGGGGGCGAAAAACTGTTTTTT
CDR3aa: CASSDVSTGGEKLFF

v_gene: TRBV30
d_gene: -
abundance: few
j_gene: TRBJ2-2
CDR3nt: TGTGCCTGGAGCCCCCTAAGTCGGGCTAGTACCGGGACCGGGGAGCTGTTTTTT
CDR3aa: CAWSPLSRASTGTGELFF

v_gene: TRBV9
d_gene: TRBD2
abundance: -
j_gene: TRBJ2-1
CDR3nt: TGTGCCAGCAGTGCGGCGAGCGGGGTTTACAATGAGCAGTTCTTC
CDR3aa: CASSAASGVYNEQFF

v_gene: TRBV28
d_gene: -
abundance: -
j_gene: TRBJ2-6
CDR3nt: TGTGCCAGCAGTCAATACAGCCAAGGACGGATCTCTGGGGCCAACGTCCTGACTTTC
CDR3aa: CASSQYSQGRISGANVLTF

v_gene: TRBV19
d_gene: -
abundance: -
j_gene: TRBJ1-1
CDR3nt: TGTGCCAGTAGCCCCCGGTTACTTGAAGCTTTCTTT
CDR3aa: CASSPRLLEAFF

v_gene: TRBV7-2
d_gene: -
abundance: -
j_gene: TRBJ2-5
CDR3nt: TGTGCCAGCAGGGAATCTGGGGGGAGAGAGACCCAGTACTTC
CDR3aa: CASRESGGRETQYF

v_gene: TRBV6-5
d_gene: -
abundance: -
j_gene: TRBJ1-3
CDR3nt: TGTGCCAGCAGTACCGACAGGTCCGGAAACACCATATATTTT
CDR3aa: CASSTDRSGNTIYF

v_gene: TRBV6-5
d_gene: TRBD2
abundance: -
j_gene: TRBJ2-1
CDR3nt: TGTGCCAGCAGTTTAGCGGGAGGGCCCCATGAGCAGTTCTTC
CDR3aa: CASSLAGGPHEQFF

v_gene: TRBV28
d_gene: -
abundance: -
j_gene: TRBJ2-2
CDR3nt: TGTGCCAGCAGTTCCCCCACCGGGGAGCTGTTTTTT
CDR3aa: CASSSPTGELFF

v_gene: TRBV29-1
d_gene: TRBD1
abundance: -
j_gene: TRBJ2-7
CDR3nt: TGCAGCGTTGAAGATCATATGCTCCGGGACAGGGTTTCTTACGAGCAGTACTTC
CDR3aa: CSVEDHMLRDRVSYEQYF

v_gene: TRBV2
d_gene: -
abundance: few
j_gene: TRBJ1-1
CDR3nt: TGTGCCAGCAGGGGGAGGACCCTTGAACAAGCTTTCTTT
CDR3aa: CASRGRTLEQAFF

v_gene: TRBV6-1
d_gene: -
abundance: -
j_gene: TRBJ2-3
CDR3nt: TGTGCCACCACACGGGGGGCCAGTAGCACAGATACGCAGTATTTT
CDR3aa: CATTRGASSTDTQYF

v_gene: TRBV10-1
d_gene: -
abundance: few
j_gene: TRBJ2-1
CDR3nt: TGCGCCAGCAGCCCAGGGGTATACAATGAGCAGTTCTTC
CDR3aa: CASSPGVYNEQFF

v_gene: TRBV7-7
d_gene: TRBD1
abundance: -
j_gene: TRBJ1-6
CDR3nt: TGTGCTAGCAGCTCCGACAGGGATTCACCCCTCCACTTT
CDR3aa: CASSSDRDSPLHF

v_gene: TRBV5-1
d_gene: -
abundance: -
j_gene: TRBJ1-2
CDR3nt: TGCGCCAGCAGCTTGCTACAAGGTCAGTGGAACTATGGCTACACCTTC
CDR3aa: CASSLLQGQWNYGYTF

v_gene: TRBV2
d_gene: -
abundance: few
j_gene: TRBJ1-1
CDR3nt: TGTGCCAGCTGCATGGGGGCAGGCGAAGGAGCTTTCTTT
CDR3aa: CASCMGAGEGAFF

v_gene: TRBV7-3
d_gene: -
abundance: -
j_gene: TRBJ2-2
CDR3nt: TGTGCCAGCAGCTTAGTCTTTGGGGCCGGGGAGCTGTTTTTT
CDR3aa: CASSLVFGAGELFF

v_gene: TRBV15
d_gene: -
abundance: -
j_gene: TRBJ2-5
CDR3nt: TGTGCCACCAGCAGAGTCTATCGGGAGACCCAGTACTTC
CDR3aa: CATSRVYRETQYF